This paragraph reports one T cell receptor beta chain. Some clones are missing from TCRdb's copy, which holds only in-frame ones; the method was immunoSEQ multiplex PCR. The sample records about 64,000 clones, 90% to 97% being singletons. The length of the CDR3 is 13 residues. With 3 bases removed from V and 8 bases from J, the gap between germline ends came to 13 bases. Germline assignment: CDR1 SGHTA and CDR2 FQGNSA. This sample is drawn from a study of siplizumab effects on memory and regulatory T cells. The clonotype comes from a human donor in good health. The V and J genes are TRBV7-2 and TRBJ1-1; TRBD1 is a possible D gene (5 bases). The sequenced sample consisted of naive CD8+ T cells sorted from blood. CDR3 protein: CASSFGTFDEAFF. CDR3 nucleotide sequence: TGTGCCAGCAGCTTTGGGACGTTTGACGAAGCTTTCTTT.